Listed below are T cell receptor beta chains from one sample, sequenced in a study of STAT5B mutations in CD4+ large granular lymphocyte leukemia. The protocol was immunoSEQ multiplex PCR, while the TCRdb copy is restricted to in-frame clones and leaves out a portion. The table records 30,000 to 40,000 clones, 87% of them present only once. The sample taken for sequencing was CD4+ T cells from blood buffy coats. The receptors come from a human donor in good health. The CDR3 runs from the conserved cysteine through the conserved F or W. The D gene is left open where the match is weak. Some rows have no size entry. The others give once, few or many, or a class for an expanded clone.

size	V	J	D	DNA	CDR3
NA	TRBV27	TRBJ2-7	TRBD1	TGTGCCAGCAAACGTTTGGGACAGGGAGGCGAGCAGTACTTC	CASKRLGQGGEQYF
NA	TRBV5-6	TRBJ2-7	TRBD2	TGTGCCAGCAGCCTCCACGGACTAGCGGGAATCTACGAGCAGTACTTC	CASSLHGLAGIYEQYF
once	TRBV19	TRBJ2-3	NA	TGTGCCAGTAGGAGGGGGACTTCTAGCACAGATACGCAGTATTTT	CASRRGTSSTDTQYF
NA	TRBV6-5	TRBJ1-1	NA	TGTGCCAGCAGTTACTCGTGGGCAGGGGACACTGAAGCTTTCTTT	CASSYSWAGDTEAFF
NA	TRBV28	TRBJ2-2	TRBD2	TGTGCCAGCAACGAGGCTAGCGGAAACACCGGGGAGCTGTTTTTT	CASNEASGNTGELFF
NA	TRBV9	TRBJ1-2	TRBD1	TGTGCCAGCAGCGTTCGGGACAGGGCCGTTGGAGGTTCGGGCTACACCTTC	CASSVRDRAVGGSGYTF
NA	TRBV5-6	TRBJ1-1	NA	TGTGCCAGCAGCTCGGACGTCAGTTCAGCTTTCTTT	CASSSDVSSAFF
few	TRBV6-1	TRBJ2-2	TRBD2	TGTGCCAGCGATAGGGGACTAGCGGGCACCGGGGAGCTGTTTTTT	CASDRGLAGTGELFF
NA	TRBV11-2	TRBJ2-7	NA	TGTGCCAGCAGCTTTGCCTTCTTAGACGGAAGCTCCTACGAGCAGTACTTC	CASSFAFLDGSSYEQYF
NA	TRBV28	TRBJ2-7	NA	TGTGCCAGCGGACGGACTTCCCCCTACGAGCAGTACTTC	CASGRTSPYEQYF
NA	TRBV7-2	TRBJ2-3	NA	TGTGCCAGCAGCCGAACAGTTCGCACAGATACGCAGTATTTT	CASSRTVRTDTQYF
NA	TRBV13	TRBJ2-7	TRBD1	TGTGCCAGCAGTCCCCCCGGGACAGGGGCGGAGTACGAGCAGTACTTC	CASSPPGTGAEYEQYF